The 20 T cell receptor beta chains reported below all come from one sample, sequenced in a study of identical twins. TCRdb redid the calling of the 5' RACE reads with MiXCR, one entry per CDR3 protein. This table holds fewer than 250,000 distinct CDR3 sequences, around 7.6% found once. These records were also assigned to another study, of yellow fever vaccine responses in identical twins.

The sample comprised CD8+ T cells sorted from blood. Receptor source: a woman under 30 in good health.

The chain recombines TRBV10-2 with TRBJ1-2; D is unclear. Germline loops: CDR1 WSHSY, CDR2 SAAADI. The germline V and J ends were trimmed by 3 bases and 8 bases, with 10 bases remaining between them. The CDR3 sequence is 12 residues long. Written as DNA, the CDR3 is TGCGCCAGCAGTGATGTGGGGTTGGGCTACACCTTC. This gives the protein CASSDVGLGYTF.

The chain uses TRBV7-6 and TRBJ2-2; no definite D call. V lost 0 bases and J lost 4, with 9 bases in between. This CDR3 is built from 15 residues. CDR1 and CDR2 from the germline V gene are SGHVS and FNYEAQ. In DNA form, the CDR3 reads TGTGCCAGCAGCTTAGCATCGAGTCTCACCGGGGAGCTGTTTTTT. Its protein is CASSLASSLTGELFF.

Ten or more counts support this clonotype. The rearrangement joins TRBV5-5 to TRBJ2-7; D may be TRBD1 (6 bases). CDR1 and CDR2 (germline): SGHKS, YYEKEE (reference sequence). The ends were cut back, 1 base at V and 2 bases at J, with 10 bases in the middle. This CDR3 spans 14 amino acids. In DNA form, the CDR3 reads TGTGCCAGCAGCTTGAGGGACATCGCCTACGAGCAGTACTTC. Translating it yields CASSLRDIAYEQYF.

In its sample, this clonotype was seen a few times. This rearrangement joins TRBV2 to TRBJ2-3, with D perhaps TRBD2 (6 bases). V was cut by 2 bases and J by 2 bases, with 14 bases left in between. CDR3 size: 16 residues. Germline-derived CDR1 and CDR2 are SNHLY and FYNNEI. In nucleotides, the CDR3 is TGTGCCAGCAGTGAATTTAGGGACTCTGACACAGATACGCAGTATTTT. It yields the protein CASSEFRDSDTDTQYF.

This chain links TRBV28 with TRBJ2-7; tentative D call: TRBD1 (5 bases). Trimming took 6 bases from V and 5 from J, leaving 11 bases between them. The CDR3 extends over 12 amino acids. CDR1 is MDHEN, CDR2 SYDVKM, per germline. DNA of the CDR3: TGTGCCAGCAGCTACGGACACGACGAGCAGTACTTC. It yields the protein CASSYGHDEQYF.

This clonotype was recorded many times. The chain combines TRBV12-3 or TRBV12-4 with TRBJ2-7, with TRBD1 identical over 12 bases. This CDR3 is built from 14 residues. The junction had 5 bases not matched to a gene; V was cut back by 6 bases and J by 5 bases. The CDR3: CASRGTGGWDEQYF. The CDR3 DNA is TGTGCCAGCAGGGGGACAGGGGGCTGGGACGAGCAGTACTTC.

This clonotype was seen at least ten times. Here the CDR3 reads CASSPQGNEQFF. CDR3 in DNA: TGTGCCAGCAGTCCGCAGGGGAATGAGCAGTTCTTC. The V and J genes are TRBV12-3 or TRBV12-4 and TRBJ2-1; tentatively, D is TRBD1 (6 bases). Trimming shortened V by 5 bases and J by 7 bases, and 9 bases separated the two germline ends. The CDR3 totals 12 residues.

This chain uses TRBV10-2 with TRBJ2-7; possible D gene TRBD1, 5 bases. Trimming removed 6 bases from V and 0 bases from J, with 6 bases in between. Germline-derived CDR1 and CDR2 are WSHSY and SAAADI. The CDR3 has 12 residues. CDR3 in DNA: TGCGCCAGCAGGGACAACTCCTACGAGCAGTACGTC. Protein: CASRDNSYEQYV.

The chain is built from TRBV4-1 and TRBJ2-1; D ambiguous. This CDR3 spans 18 amino acids. V lost 4 bases to trimming and J lost 4 bases, with 23 bases between them. Germline V CDR1 and CDR2: MGHRA, YSYEKL. CDR3 sequence (DNA): TGCGCCAGCAGCCTCATTCATGGCCTCGCACCCCCTTACAATGAGCAGTTCTTC. It yields the protein CASSLIHGLAPPYNEQFF.

This rearrangement joins TRBV20-1 to TRBJ1-5; D not resolved. V was shortened by 4 bases and J by 4 bases, with 17 bases between the two germline ends. The length of the CDR3 is 15 residues. Germline CDR1 is DFQATT and CDR2 is SNEGSKA (reference sequence). The DNA for the CDR3 is TGCAGTGCTATGAGGTTCTTGGATGAAAATCAGCCCCAGCATTTT. Its translation is CSAMRFLDENQPQHF.

This clonotype showed up just a few times. The genes are TRBV2 and TRBJ2-1, with 7 bases identical to TRBD1. With V trimmed by 7 bases and J by 5 bases, 5 bases remained unmatched. In germline, CDR1 is SNHLY, CDR2 FYNNEI. The CDR3 length is 13 residues. Here the CDR3 reads CASTGQTNNEQFF. The CDR3 DNA sequence: TGTGCCAGCACGGGACAGACTAACAATGAGCAGTTCTTC.

Here the CDR3 DNA reads TGCGCCAGCAGCTTGGTGGTAGCGGGGGGCAATAATGAGCAGTTCTTC. Translating it yields CASSLVVAGGNNEQFF. This chain uses TRBV5-1 with TRBJ2-1; TRBD2 agrees at 10 bases. Trimming removed 0 bases from V and 7 bases from J; junction bases left unmatched: 7. The CDR3 sequence is 16 residues long. Per the germline V gene, CDR1 is SGHRS and CDR2 is YFSETQ.

This chain links TRBV5-6 with TRBJ1-4; a possible D gene is TRBD1 (6 bases). Trimming took off 4 bases at V and 11 bases at J, with 21 bases between the two ends. The germline CDR1 and CDR2 sequences are SGHDT and YYEEEE. The CDR3 covers 15 residues. CDR3 amino acids: CASSGSGTRGWKLFF. The DNA for the CDR3 is TGTGCCAGCAGCGGATCCGGGACACGGGGTTGGAAACTGTTTTTT.

This clonotype was observed many times. This chain connects TRBV2 to TRBJ2-7, with no clear D. CDR1 and CDR2 (germline): SNHLY, FYNNEI. Trimming took off 1 base at V and 7 bases at J, with 8 bases between the two ends. The CDR3 contains 12 residues. This CDR3 reads CASSEDLGEQYF. The CDR3 DNA reads TGTGCCAGCAGTGAAGATTTGGGAGAGCAGTACTTC.

The rearrangement uses TRBV24-1 and TRBJ2-7, with TRBD2 identical over 11 bases. Germline V gene data show CDR1 as KGHDR and CDR2 as SFDVKD. Trimming removed 8 bases from V and 3 bases from J; junction bases left unmatched: 8. The CDR3 consists of 15 residues. Written as DNA, the CDR3 is TGTGCCACCAAGTGTAGTACTAGCGGGAGCTACGAGCAGTACTTC. This translates into CATKCSTSGSYEQYF.

The gene calls are TRBV11-3 and TRBJ2-3; D gene ambiguous. CDR3 size: 14 residues. Trimming removed 4 bases at V and 2 bases at J, with 10 bases between. CDR1 and CDR2 (germline): SGHNT, YENEEA. The CDR3 reads CASSSRANTDTQYF. The CDR3 nucleotides are TGTGCCAGCAGCTCCCGAGCGAACACAGATACGCAGTATTTT. The full variable domain, in which reference TRBV11-3 and TRBJ2-3 provide the parts outside the CDR3, is EAGVVQSPRYKIIEKKQPVAFWCNPISGHNTLYWYLQNLGQGPELLIRYENEEAVDDSQLPKDRFSAERLKGVDSTLKIQPAELGDSAVYLCASSSRANTDTQYFGPGTRLTVL.

This clonotype was counted at least ten times. This sequence joins TRBV3-1 and TRBJ1-1, with D hard to call. The germline V gene has CDR1 LGHDT and CDR2 YNNKEL (reference sequence). The length of the CDR3 is 13 residues. Between the trimmed V and J ends, which lost 1 base and 6 bases, there was a span of 9 bases. CDR3 residues: CASSQVTSSEAFF. The CDR3 bases are TGTGCCAGCAGCCAAGTTACGAGCTCTGAAGCTTTCTTT.

The V and J genes are TRBV10-3 and TRBJ2-4; D gene ambiguous. Trimming pared 3 bases from V and 12 bases from J, leaving 24 bases between. Germline CDR1 and CDR2: ENHRY and SYGVKD. The CDR3 spans 16 residues. In DNA form, the CDR3 reads TGTGCCATCAGTGAAGCCCATTCAGAGATCACCCTCCCTCAGTACTTC. Its protein is CAISEAHSEITLPQYF.

This clonotype was seen a handful of times. The genes are TRBV3-1 and TRBJ1-6; D remains ambiguous. This CDR3 spans 17 amino acids. V was clipped by 0 bases and J by 1 base, with 10 bases between them. Germline CDR1 LGHDT, CDR2 YNNKEL (reference sequence). CDR3 in amino acids: CASSQESRGSYNSPLHF. In DNA, the CDR3 is TGTGCCAGCAGCCAAGAGAGCCGGGGATCCTATAATTCACCCCTCCACTTT.

This clonotype has a count of ten or more. V and J are TRBV12-5 and TRBJ2-5, with D possibly being TRBD1 (5 bases). V was trimmed by 6 bases and J by 2 bases, leaving 10 bases between them. The CDR3 spans 13 residues. Per the germline V gene, CDR1 is LGHNT and CDR2 is FRNRAP. The CDR3 DNA follows: TGTGCTAGTGGGGTGACAGAGCAAGAGACCCAGTACTTC. It is translated as CASGVTEQETQYF.